A selection of T cell receptor beta chains follows, all from one sample in a study of CD8 T cells in Susac syndrome. TCRdb independently ran MiXCR on the immunoSEQ multiplex PCR reads; one entry per CDR3 protein. Here the sample spans 150,000 to 200,000 distinct CDR3 sequences, around 94% being singletons. Sequenced: CD4+ T cells from PBMCs. These receptors were collected from a human donor in good health. Both conserved end residues are part of each CDR3. The D gene is left open where the match is weak. Rows give clone size only sometimes, using once, few, many, or a class for an expanded clone.

j_call: TRBJ2-5
d_call: TRBD1
clone_size: .
v_call: TRBV20-1
cdr3_aa: CSARWSGTGAETQYF
cdr3_nt: TGCAGTGCTAGGTGGTCCGGGACAGGGGCAGAGACCCAGTACTTC

j_call: TRBJ1-5
d_call: TRBD1
clone_size: .
v_call: TRBV9
cdr3_aa: CASSAGQGITSNQPQHF
cdr3_nt: TGTGCCAGCAGCGCAGGACAGGGGATTACTAGCAATCAGCCCCAGCATTTT

j_call: TRBJ2-3
d_call: .
clone_size: .
v_call: TRBV2
cdr3_aa: CASRVSTDTQYF
cdr3_nt: TGTGCCAGCAGGGTCAGCACAGATACGCAGTATTTT

j_call: TRBJ1-2
d_call: .
clone_size: .
v_call: TRBV29-1
cdr3_aa: CSVVGVGLRDGYTF
cdr3_nt: TGCAGCGTTGTAGGGGTCGGACTCCGGGATGGCTACACCTTC

j_call: TRBJ2-6
d_call: .
clone_size: .
v_call: TRBV20-1
cdr3_aa: CSASFTGAGANVLTF
cdr3_nt: TGCAGTGCTAGTTTTACGGGAGCTGGGGCCAACGTCCTGACTTTC

j_call: TRBJ1-1
d_call: .
clone_size: once
v_call: TRBV29-1
cdr3_aa: CSVDWGGGTEAFF
cdr3_nt: TGCAGCGTTGATTGGGGGGGAGGCACTGAAGCTTTCTTT

j_call: TRBJ1-2
d_call: .
clone_size: .
v_call: TRBV2
cdr3_aa: CASSRQDSYGYTF
cdr3_nt: TGTGCCAGCAGCAGACAGGACTCATATGGCTACACCTTC

j_call: TRBJ2-7
d_call: TRBD2
clone_size: .
v_call: TRBV3-1
cdr3_aa: CASSQERLAVAYEQYF
cdr3_nt: TGTGCCAGCAGCCAAGAGCGACTAGCGGTAGCCTACGAGCAGTACTTC

j_call: TRBJ2-7
d_call: .
clone_size: .
v_call: TRBV15
cdr3_aa: CATSRDSGPSPYEQYF
cdr3_nt: TGTGCCACCAGCAGAGATTCGGGACCCAGTCCCTACGAGCAGTACTTC

j_call: TRBJ2-2
d_call: .
clone_size: .
v_call: TRBV29-1
cdr3_aa: CSGRLGLNTGELFF
cdr3_nt: TGCAGCGGGCGTTTGGGATTGAACACCGGGGAGCTGTTTTTT

j_call: TRBJ2-4
d_call: .
clone_size: .
v_call: TRBV28
cdr3_aa: CASSLWVGLAKNIQYF
cdr3_nt: TGTGCCAGCAGTTTATGGGTGGGTTTAGCCAAAAACATTCAGTACTTC

j_call: TRBJ2-1
d_call: .
clone_size: .
v_call: TRBV20-1
cdr3_aa: CSATQGQRNEQFF
cdr3_nt: TGCAGTGCTACCCAGGGTCAGAGGAATGAGCAGTTCTTC

j_call: TRBJ2-7
d_call: .
clone_size: .
v_call: TRBV28
cdr3_aa: CASSFQGLSYEQYF
cdr3_nt: TGTGCCAGCAGTTTCCAGGGTCTATCCTACGAGCAGTACTTC

j_call: TRBJ1-6
d_call: .
clone_size: .
v_call: TRBV9
cdr3_aa: CASSPMDGSPLHF
cdr3_nt: TGTGCCAGCAGCCCTATGGACGGGTCACCCCTCCACTTT

j_call: TRBJ1-2
d_call: .
clone_size: .
v_call: TRBV29-1
cdr3_aa: CSVTGSNYGYTF
cdr3_nt: TGCAGCGTTACAGGGTCTAACTATGGCTACACCTTC

j_call: TRBJ2-1
d_call: .
clone_size: .
v_call: TRBV7-9
cdr3_aa: CASSPLSMGSYNEQFF
cdr3_nt: TGTGCCAGCAGCCCCCTCTCAATGGGCTCCTACAATGAGCAGTTCTTC

j_call: TRBJ2-3
d_call: .
clone_size: .
v_call: TRBV14
cdr3_aa: CASSHVNTQYF
cdr3_nt: TGTGCCAGCAGCCATGTGAATACGCAGTATTTT

j_call: TRBJ2-3
d_call: TRBD2
clone_size: .
v_call: TRBV28
cdr3_aa: CASSSGTSGGTDTQYF
cdr3_nt: TGTGCCAGCAGTTCAGGGACTAGCGGGGGCACAGATACGCAGTATTTT

j_call: TRBJ1-2
d_call: TRBD1
clone_size: few
v_call: TRBV9
cdr3_aa: CASSPGGAYGYTF
cdr3_nt: TGTGCCAGCAGCCCAGGGGGGGCCTATGGCTACACCTTC

j_call: TRBJ2-1
d_call: TRBD1
clone_size: .
v_call: TRBV7-9
cdr3_aa: CASSHGDRYNEQFF
cdr3_nt: TGTGCCAGCAGCCACGGGGACAGATACAATGAGCAGTTCTTC

j_call: TRBJ2-1
d_call: TRBD1
clone_size: .
v_call: TRBV12-3/TRBV12-4
cdr3_aa: CASSGDRRFNEQFF
cdr3_nt: TGTGCCAGCAGTGGGGACAGGAGGTTCAATGAGCAGTTCTTC

j_call: TRBJ2-3
d_call: .
clone_size: .
v_call: TRBV20-1
cdr3_aa: CSAPARGGTDTQYF
cdr3_nt: TGCAGTGCTCCCGCCAGGGGGGGCACAGATACGCAGTATTTT

j_call: TRBJ1-5
d_call: .
clone_size: .
v_call: TRBV6-5
cdr3_aa: CASRTDNQPQHF
cdr3_nt: TGTGCCAGCAGGACAGACAATCAGCCCCAGCATTTT

j_call: TRBJ2-5
d_call: TRBD1
clone_size: .
v_call: TRBV20-1
cdr3_aa: CSAVSMGQGKSTQYF
cdr3_nt: TGCAGTGCCGTCTCCATGGGACAGGGGAAGAGTACCCAGTACTTC

j_call: TRBJ1-1
d_call: TRBD1
clone_size: .
v_call: TRBV30
cdr3_aa: CAWSSGTVRTTEAFF
cdr3_nt: TGTGCCTGGAGTTCCGGGACAGTTCGGACCACTGAAGCTTTCTTT

j_call: TRBJ1-1
d_call: .
clone_size: .
v_call: TRBV5-6
cdr3_aa: CASSPGPTSNTEAFF
cdr3_nt: TGTGCCAGCAGCCCGGGACCCACCTCGAACACTGAAGCTTTCTTT

j_call: TRBJ1-6
d_call: .
clone_size: .
v_call: TRBV20-1
cdr3_aa: CSARVDSNSPLHF
cdr3_nt: TGCAGTGCTAGAGTAGACAGTAATTCACCCCTCCACTTT

j_call: TRBJ2-5
d_call: .
clone_size: .
v_call: TRBV29-1
cdr3_aa: CSVEGYQETQYF
cdr3_nt: TGCAGCGTAGAGGGGTACCAAGAGACCCAGTACTTC

j_call: TRBJ2-1
d_call: TRBD2
clone_size: .
v_call: TRBV29-1
cdr3_aa: CSVEGGLVPEQFF
cdr3_nt: TGCAGCGTTGAGGGGGGACTAGTTCCTGAGCAGTTCTTC

j_call: TRBJ2-3
d_call: .
clone_size: .
v_call: TRBV6-6
cdr3_aa: CASLARTLTDTQYF
cdr3_nt: TGTGCCAGCCTGGCGAGGACGCTCACAGATACGCAGTATTTT

j_call: TRBJ2-3
d_call: .
clone_size: .
v_call: TRBV20-1
cdr3_aa: CSARTPGPDTQYF
cdr3_nt: TGCAGTGCTAGAACCCCGGGACCAGATACGCAGTATTTT

j_call: TRBJ1-1
d_call: .
clone_size: .
v_call: TRBV4-3
cdr3_aa: CASSQDRAGVSAFF
cdr3_nt: TGCGCCAGCAGCCAAGATAGGGCGGGGGTTAGCGCTTTCTTT

j_call: TRBJ1-4
d_call: TRBD1
clone_size: .
v_call: TRBV20-1
cdr3_aa: CSGATGTNEKLFF
cdr3_nt: TGCAGTGGCGCGACAGGGACTAATGAAAAACTGTTTTTT

j_call: TRBJ2-7
d_call: .
clone_size: .
v_call: TRBV5-1
cdr3_aa: CASSLEYPGSEQYF
cdr3_nt: TGCGCCAGCAGCTTGGAGTACCCGGGGTCCGAGCAGTACTTC

j_call: TRBJ2-5
d_call: .
clone_size: .
v_call: TRBV29-1
cdr3_aa: CSVAQGQETQYF
cdr3_nt: TGCAGCGTTGCCCAGGGCCAAGAGACCCAGTACTTC

j_call: TRBJ1-5
d_call: .
clone_size: once
v_call: TRBV20-1
cdr3_aa: CSARGSMASNQPQHF
cdr3_nt: TGCAGTGCTAGAGGTTCCATGGCTAGCAATCAGCCCCAGCATTTT

j_call: TRBJ1-6
d_call: TRBD1
clone_size: few
v_call: TRBV6-1
cdr3_aa: CASSPQGAWSPLHF
cdr3_nt: TGTGCCAGCAGTCCACAGGGGGCATGGTCACCCCTCCACTTT